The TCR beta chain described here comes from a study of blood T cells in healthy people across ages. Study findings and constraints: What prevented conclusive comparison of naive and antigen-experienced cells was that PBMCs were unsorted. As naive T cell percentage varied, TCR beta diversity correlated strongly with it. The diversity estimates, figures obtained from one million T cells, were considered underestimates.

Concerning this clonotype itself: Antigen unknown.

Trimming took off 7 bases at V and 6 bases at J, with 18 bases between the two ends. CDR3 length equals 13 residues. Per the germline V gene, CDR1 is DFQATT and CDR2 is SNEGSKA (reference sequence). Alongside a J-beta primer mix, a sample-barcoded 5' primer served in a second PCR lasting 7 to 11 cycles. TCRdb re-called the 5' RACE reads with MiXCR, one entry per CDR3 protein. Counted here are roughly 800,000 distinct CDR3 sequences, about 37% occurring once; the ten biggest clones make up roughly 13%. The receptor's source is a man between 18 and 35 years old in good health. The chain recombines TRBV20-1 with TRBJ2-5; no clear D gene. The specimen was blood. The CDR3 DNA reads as TGCAGTGTATACAGTACTCAAAGGAAGACCCAGTACTTC. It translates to CSVYSTQRKTQYF.